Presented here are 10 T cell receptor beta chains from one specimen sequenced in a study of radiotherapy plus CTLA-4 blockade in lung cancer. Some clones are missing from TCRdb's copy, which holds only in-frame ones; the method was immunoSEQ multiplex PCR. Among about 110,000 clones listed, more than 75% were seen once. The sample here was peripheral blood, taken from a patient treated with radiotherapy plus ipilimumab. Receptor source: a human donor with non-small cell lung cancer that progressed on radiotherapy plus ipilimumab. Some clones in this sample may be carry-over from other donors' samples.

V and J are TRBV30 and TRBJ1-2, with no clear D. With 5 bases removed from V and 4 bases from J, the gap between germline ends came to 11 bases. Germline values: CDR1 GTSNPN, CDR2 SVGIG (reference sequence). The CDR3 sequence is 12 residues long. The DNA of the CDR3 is TGTGCCTGGTCGACCCATCTCTATGGCTACACCTTC. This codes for CAWSTHLYGYTF.

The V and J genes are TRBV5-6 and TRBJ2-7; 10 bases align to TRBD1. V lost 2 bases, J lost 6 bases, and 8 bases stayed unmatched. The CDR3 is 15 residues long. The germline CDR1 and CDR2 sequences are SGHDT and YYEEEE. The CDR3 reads CASSFYIGQGGEQYF. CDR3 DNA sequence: TGTGCCAGCAGCTTCTACATAGGACAGGGGGGCGAGCAGTACTTC. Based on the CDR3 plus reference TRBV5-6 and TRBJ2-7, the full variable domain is DAGVTQSPTHLIKTRGQQVTLRCSPKSGHDTVSWYQQALGQGPQFIFQYYEEEERQRGNFPDRFSGHQFPNYSSELNVNALLLGDSALYLCASSFYIGQGGEQYFGPGTRLTVT.

CDR3 protein: CASSRNDLMNTEAFF. CDR3 DNA: TGCGCCAGCAGCCGCAATGACCTGATGAACACTGAAGCTTTCTTT. The gene calls are TRBV5-1 and TRBJ1-1; D call uncertain. The CDR3 extends over 15 amino acids. V lost 4 bases and J 0 bases, leaving 13 bases between the germline ends. From germline, CDR1 is SGHRS and CDR2 YFSETQ.

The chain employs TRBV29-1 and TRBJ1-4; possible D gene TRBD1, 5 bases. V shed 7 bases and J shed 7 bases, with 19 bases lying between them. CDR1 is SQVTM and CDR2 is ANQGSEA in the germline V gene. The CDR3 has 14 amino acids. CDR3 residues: CSARRGGEVEKLFF. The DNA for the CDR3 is TGCAGCGCTAGGCGGGGGGGTGAAGTTGAAAAACTGTTTTTT.

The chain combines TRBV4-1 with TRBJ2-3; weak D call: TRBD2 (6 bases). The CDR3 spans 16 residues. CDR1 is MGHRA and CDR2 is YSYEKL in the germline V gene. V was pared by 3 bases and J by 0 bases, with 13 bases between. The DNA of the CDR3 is TGCGCCAGCAGCCATCCCCTGGAGGGTAGCACAGATACGCAGTATTTT. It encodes CASSHPLEGSTDTQYF.

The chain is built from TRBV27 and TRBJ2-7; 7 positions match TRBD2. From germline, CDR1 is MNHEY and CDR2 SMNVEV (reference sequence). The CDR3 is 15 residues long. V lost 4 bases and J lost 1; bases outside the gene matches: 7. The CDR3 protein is CASSSLAVGSYEQYF. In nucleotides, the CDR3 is TGTGCCAGCAGTTCCCTAGCGGTAGGATCCTACGAGCAGTACTTC.

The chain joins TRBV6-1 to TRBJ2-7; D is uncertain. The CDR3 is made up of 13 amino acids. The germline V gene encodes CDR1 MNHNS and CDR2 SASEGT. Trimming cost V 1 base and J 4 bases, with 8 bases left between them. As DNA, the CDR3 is TGTGCCAGCAGTGAAGGGGATTTTTACGAGCAGTACTTC. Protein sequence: CASSEGDFYEQYF.

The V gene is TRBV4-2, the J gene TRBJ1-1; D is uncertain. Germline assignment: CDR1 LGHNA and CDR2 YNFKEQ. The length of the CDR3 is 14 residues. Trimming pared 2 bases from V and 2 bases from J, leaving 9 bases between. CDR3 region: CASSQPLGNTEAFF. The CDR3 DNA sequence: TGTGCCAGCAGCCAACCTTTGGGTAACACTGAAGCTTTCTTT.

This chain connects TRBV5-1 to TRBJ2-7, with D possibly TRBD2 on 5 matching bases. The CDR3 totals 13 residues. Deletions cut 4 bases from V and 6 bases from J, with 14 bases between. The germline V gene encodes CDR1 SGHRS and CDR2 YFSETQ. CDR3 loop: CASSRTEGGEQYF. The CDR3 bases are TGCGCCAGCAGCCGCACCGAGGGTGGCGAGCAGTACTTC. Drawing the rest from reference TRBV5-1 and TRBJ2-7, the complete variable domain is KAGVTQTPRYLIKTRGQQVTLSCSPISGHRSVSWYQQTPGQGLQFLFEYFSETQRNKGNFPGRFSGRQFSNSRSEMNVSTLELGDSALYLCASSRTEGGEQYFGPGTRLTVT.

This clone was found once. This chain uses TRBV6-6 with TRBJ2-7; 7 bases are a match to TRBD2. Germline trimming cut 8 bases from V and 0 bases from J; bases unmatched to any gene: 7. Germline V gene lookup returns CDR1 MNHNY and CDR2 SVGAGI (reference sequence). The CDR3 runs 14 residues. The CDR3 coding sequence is TGTGCCAGCGGCGGACTAGACGCCTCCTACGAGCAGTACTTC. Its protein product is CASGGLDASYEQYF.